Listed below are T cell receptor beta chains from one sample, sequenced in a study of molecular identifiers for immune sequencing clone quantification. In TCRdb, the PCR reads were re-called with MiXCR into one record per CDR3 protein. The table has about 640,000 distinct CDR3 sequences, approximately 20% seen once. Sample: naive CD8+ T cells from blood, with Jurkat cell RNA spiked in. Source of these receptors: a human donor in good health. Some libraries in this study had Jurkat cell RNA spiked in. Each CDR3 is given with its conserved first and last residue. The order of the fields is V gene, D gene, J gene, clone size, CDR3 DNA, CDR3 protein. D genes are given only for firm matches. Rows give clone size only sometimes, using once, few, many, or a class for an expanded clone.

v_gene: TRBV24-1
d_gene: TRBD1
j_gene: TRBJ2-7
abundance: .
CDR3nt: TGTGCCACCAGTGAGATACAGGGGGGCGAGCAGTACTTC
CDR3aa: CATSEIQGGEQYF

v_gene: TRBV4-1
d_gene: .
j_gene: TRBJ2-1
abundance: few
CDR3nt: TGCGCCAGCAGCCAGCGCCGGCTAGCGACCTACAATGAGCAGTTCTTC
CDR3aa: CASSQRRLATYNEQFF

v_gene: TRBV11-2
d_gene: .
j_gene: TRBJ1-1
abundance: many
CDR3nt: TGTGCCAGCAGCGGGATCCTGGGGGTAAACACTGAAGCTTTCTTT
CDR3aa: CASSGILGVNTEAFF

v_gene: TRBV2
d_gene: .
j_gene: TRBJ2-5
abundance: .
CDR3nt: TGTGCCAGCAGTGAACCTGGGAAGGCGGCGGGCCCGCTGTGGGAGACCCAGTACTTC
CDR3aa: CASSEPGKAAGPLWETQYF

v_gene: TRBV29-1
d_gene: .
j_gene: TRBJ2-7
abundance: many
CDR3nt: TGCAGCGTTCAGGCGGCAAGAAGCTCCTACGAGCAGTACTTC
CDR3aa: CSVQAARSSYEQYF

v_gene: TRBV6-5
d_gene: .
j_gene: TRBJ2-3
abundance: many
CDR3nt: TGTGCCAGCAGTTACGTCGGGACCCCCGATACGCAGTATTTT
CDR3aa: CASSYVGTPDTQYF

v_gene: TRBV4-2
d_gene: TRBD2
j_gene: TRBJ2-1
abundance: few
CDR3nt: TGTGCCAGCAGCCAAGCAAGAGCGGGAGGACCCTACAATGAGCAGTTCTTC
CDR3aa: CASSQARAGGPYNEQFF

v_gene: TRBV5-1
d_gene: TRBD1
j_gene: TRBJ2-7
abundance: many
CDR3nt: TGCGCCAGCAGCCACCCCACAGGGGGCCTCTACGAGCAGTACTTC
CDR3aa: CASSHPTGGLYEQYF

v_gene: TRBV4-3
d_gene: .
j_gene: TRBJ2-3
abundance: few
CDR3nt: TGCGCCAGCAGCCAAGATCGATCGTACACTAGCACAGATACGCAGTATTTT
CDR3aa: CASSQDRSYTSTDTQYF

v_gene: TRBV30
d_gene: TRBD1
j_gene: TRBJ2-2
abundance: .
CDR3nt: TGTGCCTGGGACCCGGGACAGGAGATCGGGGAGCTGTTTTTT
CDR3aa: CAWDPGQEIGELFF

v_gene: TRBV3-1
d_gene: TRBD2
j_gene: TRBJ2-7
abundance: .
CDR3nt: TGTGCCAGCAGCCCTCGGTCTAGCGGGGTACCTAGCTACGAGCAGTACTTC
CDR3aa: CASSPRSSGVPSYEQYF

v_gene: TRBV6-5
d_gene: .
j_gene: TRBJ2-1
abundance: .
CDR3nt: TGTGCCACCGCCCGGGGGGACAGAACCTACAATGAGCAGTTCTTC
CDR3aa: CATARGDRTYNEQFF

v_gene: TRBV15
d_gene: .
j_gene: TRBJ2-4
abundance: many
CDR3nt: TGTGCCACCAGCAGAGGGGCGGCAGCGACCAAAAACATTCAGTACTTC
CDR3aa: CATSRGAAATKNIQYF

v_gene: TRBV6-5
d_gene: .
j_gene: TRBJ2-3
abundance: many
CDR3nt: TGTGCCAGCAGCCCGACGTTCCGCACAGATACGCAGTATTTT
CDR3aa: CASSPTFRTDTQYF

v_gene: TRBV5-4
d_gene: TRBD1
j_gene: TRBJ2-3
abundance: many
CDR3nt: TGTGCCAGCAGCCCCCGACAGGGCGGCACAGATACGCAGTATTTT
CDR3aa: CASSPRQGGTDTQYF

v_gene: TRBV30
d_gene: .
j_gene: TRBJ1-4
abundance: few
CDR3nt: TGTGCCTCCAAAAACGGCGGGGAAAAACTGTTTTTT
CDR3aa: CASKNGGEKLFF

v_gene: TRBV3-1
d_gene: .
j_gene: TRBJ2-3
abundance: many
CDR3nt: TGTGCCAGCAGCCAAGAATCTTCATGGGTGACGCAGTATTTT
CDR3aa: CASSQESSWVTQYF

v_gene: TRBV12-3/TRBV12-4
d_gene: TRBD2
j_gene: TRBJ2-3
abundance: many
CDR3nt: TGTGCCAGCAGGGGGACTAGCGATAATTCCCGCACAGATACGCAGTATTTT
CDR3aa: CASRGTSDNSRTDTQYF

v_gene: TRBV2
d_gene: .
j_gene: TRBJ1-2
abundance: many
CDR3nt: TGTGCCAGCAGAGACCGGGACGGACTCTATGGCTACACCTTC
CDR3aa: CASRDRDGLYGYTF

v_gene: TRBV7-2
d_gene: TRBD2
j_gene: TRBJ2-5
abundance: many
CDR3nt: TGTGCCAGCAGCTCCCGGACTAGTCTGCGACAAGAGACCCAGTACTTC
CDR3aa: CASSSRTSLRQETQYF

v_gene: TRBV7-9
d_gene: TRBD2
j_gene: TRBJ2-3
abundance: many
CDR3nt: TGTGCCAGCAGCTTAGTCCGGGAGGACACAGATACGCAGTATTTT
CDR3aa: CASSLVREDTDTQYF

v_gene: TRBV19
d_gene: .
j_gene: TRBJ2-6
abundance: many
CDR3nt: TGTGCCAGTAGTATAGTCTACAACGCGCCCCGGGTCCTGACTTTC
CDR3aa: CASSIVYNAPRVLTF

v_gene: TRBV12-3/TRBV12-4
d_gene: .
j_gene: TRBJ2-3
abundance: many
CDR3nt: TGTGCCAGCAGTTCCAGTTACGGAGCTAGCACAGATACGCAGTATTTT
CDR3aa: CASSSSYGASTDTQYF

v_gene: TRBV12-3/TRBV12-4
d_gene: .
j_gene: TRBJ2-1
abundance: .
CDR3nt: TGTGCCAGCAGCTCTCTTGGTGGGTTATCCTACAATGAGCAGTTCTTC
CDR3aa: CASSSLGGLSYNEQFF

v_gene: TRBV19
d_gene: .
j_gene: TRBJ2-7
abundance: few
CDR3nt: TGTGCCAGTAGTCCCCAGACAGGCCCCAACTACGAGCAGTACTTC
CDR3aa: CASSPQTGPNYEQYF

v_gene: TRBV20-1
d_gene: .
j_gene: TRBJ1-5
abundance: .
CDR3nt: TGCAGTGCTAGAGATGGCAGTCTTAATCAGCCCCAGCATTTT
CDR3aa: CSARDGSLNQPQHF

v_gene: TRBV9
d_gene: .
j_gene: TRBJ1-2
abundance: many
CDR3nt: TGTGCCAGCAGCGTAGTCGATAACTATGGCTACACCTTC
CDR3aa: CASSVVDNYGYTF

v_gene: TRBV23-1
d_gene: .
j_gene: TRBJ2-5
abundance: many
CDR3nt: TGCGCCAGCAGTCAAAGCCAGGGGGGCCAAGAGACCCAGTACTTC
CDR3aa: CASSQSQGGQETQYF

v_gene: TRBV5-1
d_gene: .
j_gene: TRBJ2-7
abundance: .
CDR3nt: TGCGCCAACAGCTTTGGGGGGGCGGGCTACGAGCAGTACTTC
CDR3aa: CANSFGGAGYEQYF

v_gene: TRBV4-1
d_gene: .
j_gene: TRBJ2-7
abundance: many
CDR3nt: TGCGCCAGCAGCCCCAACCGCATGAGGGAGCAGTACTTC
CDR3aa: CASSPNRMREQYF

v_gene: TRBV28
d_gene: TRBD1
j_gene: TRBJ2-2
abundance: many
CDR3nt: TGTGCCAGCAGAACACCCGGACAGGGGTCGGGCGGGGAGCTGTTTTTT
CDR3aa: CASRTPGQGSGGELFF

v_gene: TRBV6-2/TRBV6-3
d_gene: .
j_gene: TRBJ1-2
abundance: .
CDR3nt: TGTGCCAGCAGTTACCAGGGGATTTTGGATGGCTACACCTTC
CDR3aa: CASSYQGILDGYTF

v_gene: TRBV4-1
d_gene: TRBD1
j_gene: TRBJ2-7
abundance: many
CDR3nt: TGCGCCAGCAGCCAAAAGGAGACGGCGACAGGGGATGAGCAGTACTTC
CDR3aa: CASSQKETATGDEQYF

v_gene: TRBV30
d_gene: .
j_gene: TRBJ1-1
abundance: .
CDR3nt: TGTGCCTGCCTCAGGGTAGGCTTTATTCGGACTGAAGCTTTCTTT
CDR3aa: CACLRVGFIRTEAFF

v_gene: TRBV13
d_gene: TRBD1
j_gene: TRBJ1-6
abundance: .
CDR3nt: TGTGCCAGCAGCTTAGGCCTCGGACAGGACCATTCACCCCTCCACTTT
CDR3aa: CASSLGLGQDHSPLHF

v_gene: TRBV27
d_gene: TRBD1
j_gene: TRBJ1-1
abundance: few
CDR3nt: TGTGCCAGCAGTCTGTTGGGACAGGGACTATCTGAAGCTTTCTTT
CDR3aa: CASSLLGQGLSEAFF

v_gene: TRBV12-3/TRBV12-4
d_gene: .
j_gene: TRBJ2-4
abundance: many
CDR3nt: TGTGCCAGCAGTTTGATGCGGGGTACAATTCAGTACTTC
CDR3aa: CASSLMRGTIQYF